These 26 T cell receptor beta chains originate from one sample sequenced in a study of Tregs in tolerant kidney transplant recipients. Generated by immunoSEQ multiplex PCR, the TCRdb table keeps only in-frame clones and is missing some. The sample holds approximately 260,000 clones; roughly 84% are singletons and the top ten take 0.55% to 0.65%. Material: CD4+ T cells from blood. All receptors come from a human donor in good health.

This chain links TRBV10-3 with TRBJ2-7; 7 bases line up with TRBD1. Germline trimming cut 2 bases from V and 3 bases from J; bases unmatched to any gene: 10. The CDR3 covers 16 residues. CDR1 is ENHRY, CDR2 SYGVKD, per germline. CDR3 sequence (DNA): TGTGCCATCAGTGAGCCCGACAGGGATATTGGCTACGAGCAGTACTTC. This sequence encodes CAISEPDRDIGYEQYF.

Of note for this clone: This sample includes further DNA sequences coding for the same CDR3. This sequence joins TRBV18 and TRBJ1-3, with no clear D. Between the trimmed V and J ends, which lost 2 bases and 0 bases, there was a span of 11 bases. From germline, CDR1 is KGHSH and CDR2 LQKENI. This CDR3 region has 16 residues. This CDR3 reads CASSPSTASSGNTIYF. CDR3 DNA sequence: TGTGCCAGCTCACCAAGCACTGCATCCTCTGGAAACACCATATATTTT.

The chain links TRBV6-6 to TRBJ1-2; possible D gene TRBD1, 5 bases. V lost 1 base and J 4 bases, leaving 13 bases between the germline ends. The V gene's germline CDR1 is MNHNY and CDR2 SVGAGI (reference sequence). This CDR3 comprises 15 residues. The CDR3 bases are TGTGCCAGCAGTTACTTGCCAGGGTTTAGCTATGGCTACACCTTC. As protein: CASSYLPGFSYGYTF.

This clone was recorded a few times. The genes are TRBV7-2 and TRBJ1-5, with a weak D call TRBD1 (5 bases). The V end was cut by 0 bases, the J end by 1 base, with 7 bases between. Looked up from germline, CDR1 is SGHTA and CDR2 is FQGNSA. This CDR3 comprises 15 residues. The CDR3 loop is CASSLAWGSNQPQHF. CDR3 nucleotide sequence: TGTGCCAGCAGCTTAGCTTGGGGCAGCAATCAGCCCCAGCATTTT.

V gene TRBV7-6 combines with J gene TRBJ2-1; TRBD2 matches 7 bases. There are 12 residues in the CDR3. V lost 3 bases, J lost 10 bases, and 3 bases stayed unmatched. Looked up from germline, CDR1 is SGHVS and CDR2 is FNYEAQ. The CDR3 DNA reads as TGTGCCAGCAGCTTGTGGCGGGGGGAGCAGTTCTTC. Translating gives CASSLWRGEQFF. Full variable domain (outside the CDR3, taken from reference TRBV7-6 and TRBJ2-1): GAGVSQSPRYKVTKRGQDVALRCDPISGHVSLYWYRQALGQGPEFLTYFNYEAQQDKSGLPNDRFSAERPEGSISTLTIQRTEQRDSAMYRCASSLWRGEQFFGPGTRLTVL.

The chain is built from TRBV30 and TRBJ1-6, with a weak D call TRBD1 (5 bases). V lost 7 bases to trimming and J lost 9 bases, with 16 bases between them. Germline CDR1 GTSNPN, CDR2 SVGIG (reference sequence). CDR3 length: 13 amino acids. The CDR3 here is CASSSSGGSPLHF. In DNA form, the CDR3 reads TGTGCCTCCTCGTCTTCTGGGGGTTCACCCCTCCACTTT.

CDR3 region: CASSLVGTNEKLFF. The CDR3 DNA reads as TGCGCCAGCAGCTTGGTGGGCACTAATGAAAAACTGTTTTTT. J is TRBJ1-4 and V is TRBV5-1; D is unclear. The germline V gene encodes CDR1 SGHRS and CDR2 YFSETQ. The CDR3 has 14 residues. The V gene lost 0 bases and the J gene lost 2 bases, with 5 bases spanning the gap.

This clone was observed once. The V call is TRBV5-1, the J call TRBJ2-5; D remains unclear. Germline V CDR1 and CDR2: SGHRS, YFSETQ. V was clipped by 2 bases and J by 5 bases, with 10 bases between them. The CDR3 runs to 13 residues. CDR3 coding DNA: TGCGCCAGCAGCTTCTACCCCTTGGAGACCCAGTACTTC. Translated, it gives CASSFYPLETQYF. Combining the CDR3 with reference TRBV5-1 and TRBJ2-5 gives the whole variable domain KAGVTQTPRYLIKTRGQQVTLSCSPISGHRSVSWYQQTPGQGLQFLFEYFSETQRNKGNFPGRFSGRQFSNSRSEMNVSTLELGDSALYLCASSFYPLETQYFGPGTRLLVL.

The chain recombines TRBV29-1 with TRBJ2-4; unclear D gene. Germline V lookup: CDR1 SQVTM, CDR2 ANQGSEA. The V gene lost 1 base and the J gene lost 1 base, with 14 bases spanning the gap. The CDR3 loop spans 16 amino acids. This CDR3 is CSVEVRRLGAKNIQYF. CDR3 in DNA: TGCAGCGTTGAAGTGAGACGCCTGGGGGCCAAAAACATTCAGTACTTC.

The chain links TRBV2 to TRBJ2-7; TRBD2 agrees at 13 bases. Per the germline V gene, CDR1 is SNHLY and CDR2 is FYNNEI. J was trimmed by 11 bases and V by 2 bases; bases with no gene match: 9. The CDR3 runs to 15 residues. The CDR3 loop is CASSENGLAGDPEYF. The CDR3 DNA reads TGTGCCAGCAGTGAAAATGGACTAGCGGGGGATCCGGAGTACTTC.

The chain joins TRBV6-1 to TRBJ2-5; D gene uncertain. CDR3 length equals 12 residues. Germline V gene lookup returns CDR1 MNHNS and CDR2 SASEGT. V lost 2 bases and J lost 5, with 6 bases in between. CDR3 in amino acids: CASSEHGETQYF. CDR3 coding DNA: TGTGCCAGCAGTGAACATGGGGAGACCCAGTACTTC.

J is TRBJ1-2 and V is TRBV7-2; the match to TRBD1 covers 8 bases. V shed 5 bases, J shed 7 bases, and the junction held 12 bases outside the gene matches. Per the germline V gene, CDR1 is SGHTA and CDR2 is FQGNSA. The CDR3 spans 15 residues. The CDR3, as DNA: TGTGCCAGCAGCACCCGGGACAGGCCCCTAGGTGGCTACACCTTC. This gives the protein CASSTRDRPLGGYTF.

This rearrangement joins TRBV27 to TRBJ2-5, with 8 bases identical to TRBD2. Trimming at V came to 5 bases and at J to 6 bases, leaving 8 bases not matched to a gene. This CDR3 comprises 14 residues. CDR1 and CDR2 (germline): MNHEY, SMNVEV (reference sequence). The CDR3 loop reads CASSTGLAQKTQYF. CDR3 nucleotides: TGTGCCAGCAGTACCGGACTAGCTCAAAAGACCCAGTACTTC.

This clone showed up just once. J is TRBJ1-5 and V is TRBV23-1; possible D gene TRBD1, 5 bases. TRBV23-1 is an ORF, with its function uncertain. The CDR3 loop spans 16 amino acids. V was trimmed by 0 bases and J by 0 bases, leaving 9 bases between them. CDR3 in DNA: TGCGCCAGCAGTCAATCCGGGGGGTATAGCAATCAGCCCCAGCATTTT. Its protein is CASSQSGGYSNQPQHF.

A remark on this clone: The identical CDR3 is also encoded by other nucleotide sequences in the sample. The chain combines TRBV9 with TRBJ1-5, with D tentatively TRBD1 (6 bases). Germline V lookup: CDR1 SGDLS, CDR2 YYNGEE. Trimming cost V 3 bases and J 7 bases, with 17 bases left between them. The CDR3 is 15 residues long. CDR3 in DNA: TGTGCCAGCAGCGCCCAAACAGGGAAAGGGCAGCCCCAGCATTTT. Translated, it gives CASSAQTGKGQPQHF.

This sequence joins TRBV5-6 and TRBJ1-3; D is uncertain. The V gene lost 0 bases and the J gene lost 2 bases, with 6 bases spanning the gap. CDR1 and CDR2 (germline): SGHDT, YYEEEE. The CDR3 covers 14 residues. CDR3 sequence reads: CASSLVDPGNTIYF. The DNA for the CDR3 is TGTGCCAGCAGCTTGGTGGACCCTGGAAACACCATATATTTT.

The chain employs TRBV7-3 and TRBJ1-1, with D unresolved. V dropped 2 bases and J dropped 4 bases, with 11 bases sitting between them. Per germline, CDR1 SGHTA and CDR2 FQGTGA. The CDR3 is made up of 14 amino acids. CDR3: CASSLQAGSTEAFF. For the CDR3, the DNA is TGTGCCAGCAGCTTACAGGCCGGGAGCACTGAAGCTTTCTTT.

The chain recombines TRBV27 with TRBJ1-1; possibly TRBD1 for D (5 bases). This CDR3 contains 13 residues. The ends were cut back, 5 bases at V and 1 base at J, with 8 bases in the middle. CDR1 and CDR2 (germline): MNHEY, SMNVEV (reference sequence). The DNA of the CDR3 is TGTGCCAGCAGTCCGACAGAGAACACTGAAGCTTTCTTT. Translated, it gives CASSPTENTEAFF.

The rearrangement uses TRBV10-1 and TRBJ2-1; either TRBD1 or TRBD2 may fit D (5 bases each). V was trimmed by 0 bases and J by 4 bases, leaving 16 bases between them. CDR3 length equals 17 residues. Looked up from germline, CDR1 is WNHNN and CDR2 is SYGVQD (reference sequence). CDR3 in DNA: TGCGCCAGCAGTGAGTCTTTGACCCCGGGACCATACAATGAGCAGTTCTTC. As protein: CASSESLTPGPYNEQFF.

This clone was seen only a few times. The chain carries TRBV6-5 and TRBJ2-3, with D unresolved. Germline V CDR1 and CDR2: MNHEY, SVGAGI. CDR3 length equals 14 residues. V was clipped by 6 bases and J by 2 bases, with 12 bases between them. The CDR3, as DNA: TGTGCCAGCAGCCCCCAGTTGAACACAGATACGCAGTATTTT. Protein: CASSPQLNTDTQYF.

The rearrangement links TRBV5-1 to TRBJ2-5; D gene unclear. Trimming took off 0 bases at V and 2 bases at J, with 5 bases between the two ends. This CDR3 is 13 amino acids long. In germline, CDR1 is SGHRS, CDR2 YFSETQ. DNA of the CDR3: TGCGCCAGCAGCTTGGTGGTACAAGAGACCCAGTACTTC. This codes for CASSLVVQETQYF.

J is TRBJ2-7 and V is TRBV9, with TRBD2 identical over 10 bases. In germline, CDR1 is SGDLS, CDR2 YYNGEE. Trimming cost V 4 bases and J 1 base; bases outside gene matches: 20. CDR3 length: 20 amino acids. CDR3 protein: CASSPRGVVASGSVSYEQYF. CDR3 nucleotides: TGTGCCAGCAGCCCCAGAGGTGTGGTGGCTAGCGGGAGCGTTTCCTACGAGCAGTACTTC. Variable domain in full (rest from reference TRBV9 and TRBJ2-7): DSGVTQTPKHLITATGQRVTLRCSPRSGDLSVYWYQQSLDQGLQFLIQYYNGEERAKGNILERFSAQQFPDLHSELNLSSLELGDSALYFCASSPRGVVASGSVSYEQYFGPGTRLTVT.

The table lists this clone with a count of one. This sequence joins TRBV7-2 and TRBJ2-7; 10 nucleotides match TRBD2. After removal of 7 bases from V and 3 bases from J, the junction contained 6 bases not matched to a gene. This CDR3 is 14 amino acids long. Germline V CDR1 and CDR2: SGHTA, FQGNSA. The CDR3 here is CASTMASGSYEQYF. The CDR3 region has the DNA TGTGCCAGCACTATGGCTAGCGGGAGCTACGAGCAGTACTTC.

The J gene is TRBJ2-5, the V gene TRBV4-1, with TRBD1 as a possible D gene (6 bases). Trimming cost V 1 base and J 5 bases, with 8 bases left between them. The V gene's germline CDR1 is MGHRA and CDR2 YSYEKL. The CDR3 totals 13 residues. CDR3 sequence: CASSQAQGETQYF. CDR3 coding DNA: TGCGCCAGCAGCCAAGCTCAGGGGGAGACCCAGTACTTC.

This sequence joins TRBV9 and TRBJ1-2, with D perhaps matching TRBD1 (5 bases). Germline CDR1 reads SGDLS; CDR2 reads YYNGEE. V was clipped by 3 bases and J by 1 base, with 7 bases between them. This CDR3 is 13 amino acids long. The CDR3 DNA is TGTGCCAGCAGCGCGACAGTTAACTATGGCTACACCTTC. Translated: CASSATVNYGYTF.

In its sample, this clone was seen a few times. This chain uses TRBV11-3 with TRBJ2-1; TRBD2 matches 7 bases. V was clipped by 8 bases and J by 7 bases; unmatched bases: 8. This CDR3 comprises 13 residues. The germline V gene encodes CDR1 SGHNT and CDR2 YENEEA. The CDR3 region has the DNA TGTGCCAGCTCCAACGGCGGGGGTAATGAGCAGTTCTTC. Residues: CASSNGGGNEQFF.